The entry below gives a single T cell receptor beta chain sequence along with its context. The CDR3 has 16 amino acids. V gave up 0 bases and J gave up 2 bases; unmatched junction bases: 0. CDR1 is MNHEY and CDR2 is SVGAGI in the germline V gene. The data stem from a study of blood T cell repertoires in COVID-19. Whole-study context: The origin of the acute and convalescent COVID-19 samples was the United States, Italy and Spain. PBMCs, B-cell-depleted T cells, or T cells were the source of the cDNA or gDNA that made up the material.

TCRdb keeps only in-frame clones here, not all; method: immunoSEQ multiplex PCR. The sample has around 360,000 clones; around 87% are singletons. This clonotype originated in a woman aged 25 to 39 with COVID-19, enrolled during active disease. The sample taken for sequencing was peripheral blood. The rearrangement uses TRBV6-5 and TRBJ2-5; TRBD2 matches at 13 bases. CDR3 loop: CASSYSGLAGQETQYF. CDR3 nucleotide sequence: TGTGCCAGCAGTTACTCGGGACTAGCGGGACAAGAGACCCAGTACTTC.